This entry lists 9 T cell receptor beta chains sequenced from one sample in a study of blood T cell repertoires in COVID-19. Repertoires were generated with immunoSEQ multiplex PCR, while TCRdb's copy carries only in-frame clones and drops some. This table has 150,000 to 200,000 clones, roughly 85% appearing once. The sample taken for sequencing was PBMCs or T cells enriched from blood (not recorded which). The receptors derive from a woman younger than 30 who had recovered from COVID-19.

The V and J genes are TRBV7-3 and TRBJ2-1; 9 nucleotides match TRBD1. CDR1 is SGHTA and CDR2 is FQGTGA in the germline V gene. With 3 bases clipped from V and 6 bases from J, the junction kept 3 bases outside the gene matches. There are 14 residues in the CDR3. CDR3 residues: CASSLTGGSNEQFF. DNA of the CDR3: TGTGCCAGCAGCTTGACAGGGGGGTCCAATGAGCAGTTCTTC. Combining the CDR3 with reference TRBV7-3 and TRBJ2-1 gives the whole variable domain GAGVSQTPSNKVTEKGKYVELRCDPISGHTALYWYRQSLGQGPEFLIYFQGTGAADDSGLPNDRFFAVRPEGSVSTLKIQRTERGDSAVYLCASSLTGGSNEQFFGPGTRLTVL.

This clone showed up just once. The J gene is TRBJ2-1, the V gene TRBV2; D is perhaps TRBD2 (5 bases). The CDR3 extends over 13 amino acids. V was trimmed by 4 bases and J by 5 bases, leaving 9 bases between them. Germline lookup yields CDR1 SNHLY and CDR2 FYNNEI. DNA of the CDR3: TGTGCCAGCAGTGGACTATCCAACAATGAGCAGTTCTTC. Protein sequence: CASSGLSNNEQFF.

The rearrangement joins TRBV29-1 to TRBJ2-1, with TRBD1 identical over 7 bases. The germline V gene has CDR1 SQVTM and CDR2 ANQGSEA. The CDR3 has 12 residues. Germline trimming cut 7 bases from V and 4 bases from J; bases unmatched to any gene: 4. The CDR3 DNA reads as TGCAGCGCACGGACAGGATACAATGAGCAGTTCTTC. Protein product: CSARTGYNEQFF.

V usage is TRBV7-9 and J usage is TRBJ2-1; TRBD2 aligns across 7 bases. CDR1 SEHNR and CDR2 FQNEAQ come from the germline V gene (reference sequence). This CDR3 is 17 amino acids long. V was clipped by 5 bases and J by 5 bases; unmatched bases: 15. In DNA, the CDR3 is TGTGCCAGCAGCGTCTCTTTGGCGCGGGAGAGTAACAATGAGCAGTTCTTC. It encodes CASSVSLARESNNEQFF. Full variable domain (remainder filled in from reference TRBV7-9 and TRBJ2-1): DTGVSQNPRHKITKRGQNVTFRCDPISEHNRLYWYRQTLGQGPEFLTYFQNEAQLEKSRLLSDRFSAERPKGSFSTLEIQRTEQGDSAMYLCASSVSLARESNNEQFFGPGTRLTVL.

The chain links TRBV6-5 to TRBJ2-1; possibly TRBD1 for D (6 bases). Trimming cost V 4 bases and J 6 bases, with 13 bases left between them. CDR1 is MNHEY, CDR2 SVGAGI, per germline. The CDR3 extends over 14 amino acids. The CDR3 DNA is TGTGCCAGCAGTTCTTCCGGACAGCTCAATGAGCAGTTCTTC. It translates to CASSSSGQLNEQFF.

For the CDR3, the DNA is TGTGCCAGCAGTTTATGGGGCTGGACAGGGGGCGATGAAAAACTGTTTTTT. It is translated as CASSLWGWTGGDEKLFF. This chain links TRBV28 with TRBJ1-4; 11 bases align to TRBD1. The CDR3 contains 17 residues. With V trimmed by 0 bases and J by 6 bases, 6 bases remained unmatched. Germline V gene lookup returns CDR1 MDHEN and CDR2 SYDVKM.

The rearrangement links TRBV7-9 to TRBJ2-1; the match to TRBD2 covers 7 bases. Trimming cost V 1 base and J 7 bases; bases outside gene matches: 10. The CDR3 loop spans 16 amino acids. Germline CDR1 is SEHNR and CDR2 is FQNEAQ (reference sequence). The CDR3 DNA sequence: TGTGCCAGCAGCTTAGTCTACCTCCCCGGGGGGAATGAGCAGTTCTTC. Translation: CASSLVYLPGGNEQFF.

J is TRBJ2-7 and V is TRBV29-1; maybe TRBD1 (5 bases). This CDR3 contains 15 residues. Germline V lookup: CDR1 SQVTM, CDR2 ANQGSEA. Between the trimmed V and J ends, which lost 0 bases and 2 bases, there was a span of 14 bases. The CDR3: CSVEDHRPRPYEQYF. DNA of the CDR3: TGCAGCGTTGAAGATCACAGGCCGCGTCCCTACGAGCAGTACTTC.

The rearrangement links TRBV9 to TRBJ2-5; perhaps TRBD2 as D (6 bases). Germline V gene lookup returns CDR1 SGDLS and CDR2 YYNGEE. This CDR3 contains 13 residues. V was clipped by 0 bases and J by 5 bases, with 8 bases between them. DNA for the CDR3: TGTGCCAGCAGCGTAGGGGGGGAGGAGACCCAGTACTTC. It specifies CASSVGGEETQYF.